This T cell receptor beta chain appears in the sequencing data of a study of response to subunit inactivated influenza vaccine. Study-wide results and caveats: After each seasonal influenza vaccination, few new T cells are recruited, the authors suggested.

MiXCR, run by TCRdb on the RT-PCR reads, gives a single entry per CDR3 protein. The repertoire holds around 520,000 distinct CDR3 sequences, with about 25% as singletons. The V gene's germline CDR1 is MNHNS and CDR2 SASEGT. Trimming shortened V by 4 bases and J by 0 bases, and 17 bases separated the two germline ends. There are 17 residues in the CDR3. As regards this clonotype: The antigen remains unidentified.

The sequence came from a man in his fifties or sixties who received an inactivated influenza vaccine. The rearrangement uses TRBV6-1 and TRBJ2-3; perhaps TRBD1 as D (6 bases). The material sequenced was CD4+ T cells sorted from PBMCs, taken 4 to 6 days after vaccination. As DNA, the CDR3 is TGTGCCAGCAGTGGACAGGCGCGGATTTCTAGCACAGATACGCAGTATTTT. This codes for CASSGQARISSTDTQYF.